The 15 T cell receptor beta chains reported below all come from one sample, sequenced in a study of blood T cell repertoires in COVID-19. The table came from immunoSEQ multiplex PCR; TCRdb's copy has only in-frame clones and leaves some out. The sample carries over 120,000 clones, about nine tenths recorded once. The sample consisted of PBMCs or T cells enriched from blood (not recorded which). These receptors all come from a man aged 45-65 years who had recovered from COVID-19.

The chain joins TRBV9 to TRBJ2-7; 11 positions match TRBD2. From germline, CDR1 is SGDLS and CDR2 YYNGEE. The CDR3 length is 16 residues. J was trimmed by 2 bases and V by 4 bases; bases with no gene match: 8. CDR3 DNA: TGTGCCAGCAGCCCTCACCCTAGCGGGGGGCCCTACGAGCAGTACTTC. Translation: CASSPHPSGGPYEQYF.

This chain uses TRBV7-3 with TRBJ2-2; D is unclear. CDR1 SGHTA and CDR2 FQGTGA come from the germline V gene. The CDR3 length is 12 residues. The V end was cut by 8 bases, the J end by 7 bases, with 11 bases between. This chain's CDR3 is CASQPNGGELFF. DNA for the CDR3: TGTGCCAGCCAACCAAACGGCGGGGAGCTGTTTTTT.

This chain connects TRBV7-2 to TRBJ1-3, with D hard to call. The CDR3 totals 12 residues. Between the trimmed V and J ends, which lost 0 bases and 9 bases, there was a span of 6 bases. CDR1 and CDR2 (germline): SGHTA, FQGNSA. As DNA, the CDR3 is TGTGCCAGCAGCTTAGCAGGAGGCACCATATATTTT. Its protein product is CASSLAGGTIYF. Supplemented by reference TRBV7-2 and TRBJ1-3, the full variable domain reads GAGVSQSPSNKVTEKGKDVELRCDPISGHTALYWYRQSLGQGLEFLIYFQGNSAPDKSGLPSDRFSAERTGGSVSTLTIQRTQQEDSAVYLCASSLAGGTIYFGEGSWLTVV.

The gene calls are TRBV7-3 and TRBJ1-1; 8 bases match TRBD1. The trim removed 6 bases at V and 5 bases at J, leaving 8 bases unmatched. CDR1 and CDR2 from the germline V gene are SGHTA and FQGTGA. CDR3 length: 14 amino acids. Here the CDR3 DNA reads TGTGCCAGCAGACCCAGGGGGCGAGGGACTGAAGCTTTCTTT. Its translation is CASRPRGRGTEAFF.

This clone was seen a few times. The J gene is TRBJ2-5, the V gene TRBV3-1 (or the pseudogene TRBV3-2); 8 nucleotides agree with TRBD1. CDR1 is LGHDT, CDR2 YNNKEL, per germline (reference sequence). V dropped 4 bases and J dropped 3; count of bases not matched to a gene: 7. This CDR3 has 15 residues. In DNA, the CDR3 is TGTGCCAGCAGCCTATACAGGGGGAATGAAGAGACCCAGTACTTC. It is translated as CASSLYRGNEETQYF.

CDR3 in amino acids: CASSFGLSYEQYF. The DNA for the CDR3 is TGCGCCAGCAGCTTTGGACTCTCCTACGAGCAGTACTTC. V usage is TRBV5-1 and J usage is TRBJ2-7, with a tentative D call TRBD2 (5 bases). V was cut by 2 bases and J by 0 bases, with 6 bases left in between. CDR1 and CDR2 from the germline V gene are SGHRS and YFSETQ. There are 13 residues in the CDR3.

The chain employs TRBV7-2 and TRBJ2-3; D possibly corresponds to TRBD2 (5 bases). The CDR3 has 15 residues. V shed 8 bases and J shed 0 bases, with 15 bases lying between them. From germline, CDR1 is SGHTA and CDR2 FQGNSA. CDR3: CASGNRRGSTDTQYF. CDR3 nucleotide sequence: TGTGCCAGCGGAAATCGGAGAGGGAGCACAGATACGCAGTATTTT.

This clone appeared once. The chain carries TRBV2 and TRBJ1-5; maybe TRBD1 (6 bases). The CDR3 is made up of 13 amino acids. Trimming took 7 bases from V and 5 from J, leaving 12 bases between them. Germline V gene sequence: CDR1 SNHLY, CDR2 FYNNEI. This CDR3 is CASKGTFYQPQHF. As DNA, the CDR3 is TGTGCCAGCAAAGGGACATTCTATCAGCCCCAGCATTTT.

CDR3 in amino acids: CASSDTVFTEAFF. The CDR3, as DNA: TGTGCCAGCAGTGACACGGTCTTCACTGAAGCTTTCTTT. The genes are TRBV2 and TRBJ1-1; D unresolved. V was shortened by 3 bases and J by 4 bases, with 9 bases between the two germline ends. Germline-derived CDR1 and CDR2 are SNHLY and FYNNEI. The CDR3 loop spans 13 amino acids. Supplemented by reference TRBV2 and TRBJ1-1, the full variable domain reads EPEVTQTPSHQVTQMGQEVILRCVPISNHLYFYWYRQILGQKVEFLVSFYNNEISEKSEIFDDQFSVERPDGSNFTLKIRSTKLEDSAMYFCASSDTVFTEAFFGQGTRLTVV.

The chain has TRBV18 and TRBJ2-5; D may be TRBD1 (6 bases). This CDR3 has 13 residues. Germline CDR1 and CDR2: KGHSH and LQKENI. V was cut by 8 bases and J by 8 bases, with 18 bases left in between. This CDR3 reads CASGDGGRVTQYF. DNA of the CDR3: TGTGCCAGCGGAGATGGGGGCAGAGTCACCCAGTACTTC.

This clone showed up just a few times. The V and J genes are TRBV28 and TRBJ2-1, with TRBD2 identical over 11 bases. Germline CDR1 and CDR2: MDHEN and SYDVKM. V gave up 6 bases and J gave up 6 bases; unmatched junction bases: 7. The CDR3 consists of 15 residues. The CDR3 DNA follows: TGTGCCAGCAGGTCTAGCGGGAGGAAAACCAATGAGCAGTTCTTC. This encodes CASRSSGRKTNEQFF.

As DNA, the CDR3 is TGTGCCAGCAGTTTACGACTAGCGGGAGGAAGAACCGGGGAGCTGTTTTTT. This encodes CASSLRLAGGRTGELFF. The V and J genes are TRBV27 and TRBJ2-2, with 13 bases identical to TRBD2. Germline lookup yields CDR1 MNHEY and CDR2 SMNVEV (reference sequence). The trim removed 2 bases at V and 5 bases at J, leaving 5 bases unmatched. This CDR3 has 17 amino acids.

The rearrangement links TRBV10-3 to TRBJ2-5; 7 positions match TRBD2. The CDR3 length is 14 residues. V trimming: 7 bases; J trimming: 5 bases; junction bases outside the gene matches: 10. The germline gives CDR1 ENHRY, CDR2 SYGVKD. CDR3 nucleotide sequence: TGTGCCATCAAAAACGAGAGGGGAGGGGAGACCCAGTACTTC. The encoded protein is CAIKNERGGETQYF.

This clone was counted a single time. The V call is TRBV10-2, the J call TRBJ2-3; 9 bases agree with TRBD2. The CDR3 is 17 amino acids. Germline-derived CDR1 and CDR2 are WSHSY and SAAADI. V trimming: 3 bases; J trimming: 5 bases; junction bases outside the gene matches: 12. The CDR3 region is CASSDFHRGRAQDTQYF. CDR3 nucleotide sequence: TGCGCCAGCAGTGACTTTCACCGCGGGAGGGCCCAAGATACGCAGTATTTT.

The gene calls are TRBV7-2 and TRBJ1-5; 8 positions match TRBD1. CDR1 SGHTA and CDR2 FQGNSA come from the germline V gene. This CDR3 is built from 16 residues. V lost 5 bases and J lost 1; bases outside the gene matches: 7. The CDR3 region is CASSPQQGVSNQPQHF. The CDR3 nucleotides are TGTGCCAGCAGCCCACAACAGGGGGTGAGCAATCAGCCCCAGCATTTT. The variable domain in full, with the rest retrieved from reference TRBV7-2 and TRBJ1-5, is GAGVSQSPSNKVTEKGKDVELRCDPISGHTALYWYRQSLGQGLEFLIYFQGNSAPDKSGLPSDRFSAERTGGSVSTLTIQRTQQEDSAVYLCASSPQQGVSNQPQHFGDGTRLSIL.